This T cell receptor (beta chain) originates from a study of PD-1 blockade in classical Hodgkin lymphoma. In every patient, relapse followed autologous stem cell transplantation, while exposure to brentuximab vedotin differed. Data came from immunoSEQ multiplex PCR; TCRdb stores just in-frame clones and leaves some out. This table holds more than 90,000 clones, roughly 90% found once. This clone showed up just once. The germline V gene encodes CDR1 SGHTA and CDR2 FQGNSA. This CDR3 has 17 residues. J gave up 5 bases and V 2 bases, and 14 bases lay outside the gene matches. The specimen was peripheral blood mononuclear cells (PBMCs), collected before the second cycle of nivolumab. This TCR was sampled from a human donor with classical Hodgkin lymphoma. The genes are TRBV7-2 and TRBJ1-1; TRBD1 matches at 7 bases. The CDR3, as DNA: TGTGCCAGCAGCTTATGGGGGACAGAGATATCCGGAACTGAAGCTTTCTTT. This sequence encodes CASSLWGTEISGTEAFF.